The TCR beta chain under discussion was sequenced for a study of cytomegalovirus exposure and HLA in healthy donors. Sequencing was performed with immunoSEQ multiplex PCR; in TCRdb, only in-frame clones are kept and a portion is missing. The sample contains around 190,000 clones, about 89% of which appear only once. This receptor was taken from a man aged 25-45 years in good health and CMV-seropositive. The material sequenced was PBMCs.

The CDR3 DNA reads as TGCGCCAGCAGCCAAGATTTGATAGGGGGTTCTGGTGAAAAACTGTTTTTT. Protein sequence: CASSQDLIGGSGEKLFF. The rearrangement links TRBV4-1 to TRBJ1-4, with D possibly matching TRBD1 (6 bases). Germline-derived CDR1 and CDR2 are MGHRA and YSYEKL. Trimming took off 0 bases at V and 7 bases at J, with 18 bases between the two ends. This CDR3 comprises 17 residues.